This TCR beta chain was documented in a study of T cells after yellow fever vaccination. This CDR3 contains 15 residues. The V and J ends lost 5 bases and 7 bases, in that order; junction bases with no gene match: 12. TCRdb itself ran the 5' RACE reads through MiXCR, one entry per CDR3 protein. The sample has fewer than 350,000 distinct CDR3 sequences, 8.7% seen once; the top ten hold roughly 18%. The clonotype comes from a man younger than 35 who received the YFV17D yellow fever vaccine. The material was PBMCs, obtained on the day of the first yellow fever vaccination. V is TRBV12-3 or TRBV12-4 and J is TRBJ2-5, with TRBD1 matching over 8 bases. The CDR3 nucleotides read TGTGCCAGCAGTCCAACAGCAGGGGGCTGGGGGACCCAGTACTTC. Encoded protein: CASSPTAGGWGTQYF.